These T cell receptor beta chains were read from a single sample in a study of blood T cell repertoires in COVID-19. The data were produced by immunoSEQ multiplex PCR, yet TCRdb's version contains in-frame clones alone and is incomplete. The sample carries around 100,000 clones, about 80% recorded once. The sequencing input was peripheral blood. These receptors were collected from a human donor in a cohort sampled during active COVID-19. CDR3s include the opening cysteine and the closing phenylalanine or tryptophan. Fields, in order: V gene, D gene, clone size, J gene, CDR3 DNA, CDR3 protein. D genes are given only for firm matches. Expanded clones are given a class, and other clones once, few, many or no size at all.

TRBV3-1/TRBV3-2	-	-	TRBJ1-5	TGTGCCAGCAGCCAGGGCAGGGTTCTCAATCAGCCCCAGCATTTT	CASSQGRVLNQPQHF
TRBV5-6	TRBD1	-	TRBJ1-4	TGTGCCAGCAGCCCCCGCCAGGGGGGTATTGAAAAACTGTTTTTT	CASSPRQGGIEKLFF
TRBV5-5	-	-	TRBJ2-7	TGTGCCAGCAGCCCGGGACGGCTGGAGGAGGGCGAGCAGTACTTC	CASSPGRLEEGEQYF
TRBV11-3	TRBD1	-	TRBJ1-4	TGTGCCAGCAGCTTAGGACAGGGCCGAGAAAAACTGTTTTTT	CASSLGQGREKLFF
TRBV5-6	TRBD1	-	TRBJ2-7	TGTGCCAGCAGAGGGGACAGCTACGAGCAGTACTTC	CASRGDSYEQYF
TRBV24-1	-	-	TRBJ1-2	TGTGCCACCAGTGATTTAGGCAGGGCCTATGGCTACACCTTC	CATSDLGRAYGYTF
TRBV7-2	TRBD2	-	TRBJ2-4	TGTGCCAGCAGCCAGACTAGCGGGGGACTTCTAGCCAAAAACATTCAGTACTTC	CASSQTSGGLLAKNIQYF
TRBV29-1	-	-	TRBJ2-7	TGCAGCGTTGAACAGGCCTACGAGCAGTACTTC	CSVEQAYEQYF
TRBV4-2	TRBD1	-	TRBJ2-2	TGTGCCAGCAGCCCGAGTGGTAGGGGGCGAGTCGGGGAGCTGTTTTTT	CASSPSGRGRVGELFF
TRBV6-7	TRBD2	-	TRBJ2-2	TGTGCCAGGAAGACTAGCGGGGGCTCCAACACCGGGGAGCTGTTTTTT	CARKTSGGSNTGELFF
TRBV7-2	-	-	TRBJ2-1	TGTGCCAGCAGTCCAAGACCGACTAACAATGAGCAGTTCTTC	CASSPRPTNNEQFF
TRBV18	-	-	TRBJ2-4	TGTGCCAGCTCACCAAACTTCGGGGGTTCAAACATTCAGTACTTC	CASSPNFGGSNIQYF
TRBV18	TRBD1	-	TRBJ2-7	TGTGCCAGCTCTTTTGGACAGGGGCCTTCCTACGAGCAGTACTTC	CASSFGQGPSYEQYF
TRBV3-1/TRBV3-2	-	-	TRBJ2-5	TGTGCCAGCAGCCAAATATCCACGGGGACCCAGTACTTC	CASSQISTGTQYF
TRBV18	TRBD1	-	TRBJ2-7	TGTGCCAGCTCACCGGTGACAGGGGGGAACGAGCAGTACTTC	CASSPVTGGNEQYF
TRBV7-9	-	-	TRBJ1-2	TGTGCCAGCAGCACCAAAACGACAGCCTTC	CASSTKTTAF
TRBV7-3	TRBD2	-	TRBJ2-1	TGTGCCAGCAGCCCGCTAGCGGGGGGAAATGAGCAGTTCTTC	CASSPLAGGNEQFF
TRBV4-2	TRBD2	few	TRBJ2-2	TGTGCCAGCGAAGAAGGGGGACTAGCGGGGATAACCGGGGAGCTGTTTTTT	CASEEGGLAGITGELFF
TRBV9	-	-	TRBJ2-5	TGTGCCAGCAGCGTTTCGGGTCGAGAGACCCAGTACTTC	CASSVSGRETQYF
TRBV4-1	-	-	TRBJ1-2	TGCGCCAGCAGCCAAGATCGGAGGCAGACGAATATCCACTATGGCTACACCTTC	CASSQDRRQTNIHYGYTF
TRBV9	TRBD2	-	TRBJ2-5	TGTGCCAGCAGCATAGCTGCGGGGGGCTTCCAAGAGACCCAGTACTTC	CASSIAAGGFQETQYF
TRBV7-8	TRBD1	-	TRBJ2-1	TGTGCCAGCAGCACCACCGGGACAGGGCCCAATGAGCAGTTCTTC	CASSTTGTGPNEQFF
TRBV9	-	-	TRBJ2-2	TGTGCCAGCAGGTCGGGAGGGGGCAGCGGGGAGCTGTTTTTT	CASRSGGGSGELFF
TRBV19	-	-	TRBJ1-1	TGTGCCAGTAGTCGAACTACAGGGAGAGGCGGGAACACTGAAGCTTTCTTT	CASSRTTGRGGNTEAFF
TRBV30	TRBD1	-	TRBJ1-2	TGTGCCGGTCGGACAGGCTATGGCTACACCTTC	CAGRTGYGYTF
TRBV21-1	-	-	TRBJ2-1	TGTGCCAGCCTGGGACAGGGGGCAGCGTCCAATGAGCAGTTCTTC	CASLGQGAASNEQFF
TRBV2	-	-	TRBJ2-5	TGTGCCAGCAGATACCGGGGAACAGTCCAAGAGACCCAGTACTTC	CASRYRGTVQETQYF
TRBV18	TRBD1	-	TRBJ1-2	TGTGCCAGCTCCGGACAGGGTGACTATGGCTACACCTTC	CASSGQGDYGYTF
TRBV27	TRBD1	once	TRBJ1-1	TGTGCCAGCAGTTTATCCCCAGGGGGCGTGGGTGGAGCTTTCTTT	CASSLSPGGVGGAFF
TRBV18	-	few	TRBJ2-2	TGTGCCAGCTCACCTAGGAGAGGGGGATCGAACACCGGGGAGCTGTTTTTT	CASSPRRGGSNTGELFF
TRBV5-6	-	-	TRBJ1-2	TGTGCCAGCAGCTTCGCAGGCTATGGCTACACCTTC	CASSFAGYGYTF
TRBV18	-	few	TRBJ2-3	TGTGCCAGCTCACCACCGCGGGCACAGGGTACGCAGTATTTT	CASSPPRAQGTQYF
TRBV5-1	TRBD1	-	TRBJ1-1	TGCGCCAGCAGCGTAAACCGGGACAGCAACACTGAAGCTTTCTTT	CASSVNRDSNTEAFF
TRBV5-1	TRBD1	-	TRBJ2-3	TGCGCCAGCAGCCGCCAAACTGGGACAGCTAGGGTAAAAGATACGCAGTATTTT	CASSRQTGTARVKDTQYF
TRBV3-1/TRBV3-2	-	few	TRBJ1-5	TGTGCCAGCAGCCAAGATGTACTTCAGCCCCAGCATTTT	CASSQDVLQPQHF
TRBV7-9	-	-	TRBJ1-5	TGTGCCAGCAGCTGGGGGGATCAGCCCCAGCATTTT	CASSWGDQPQHF
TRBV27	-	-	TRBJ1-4	TGTGCCAGCAGAACGACAGCAACTAATGAAAAACTGTTTTTT	CASRTTATNEKLFF
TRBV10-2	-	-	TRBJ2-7	TGCGCCAGCAGTGAGTCACTTAGGGGATACATAAACTACGAGCAGTACTTC	CASSESLRGYINYEQYF
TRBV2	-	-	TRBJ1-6	TGTGCCAGCAGTGAGAGAGGGTGGTCCTATAATTCACCCCTCCACTTT	CASSERGWSYNSPLHF
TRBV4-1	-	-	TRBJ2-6	TGCGCCAGCTCCTGGGGACTGCTCTCTGGGGCCAACGTCCTGACTTTC	CASSWGLLSGANVLTF
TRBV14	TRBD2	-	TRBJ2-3	TGTGCCAGCAGCCAAGCCGCGGGGGGGCCTCTGCAGTATTTT	CASSQAAGGPLQYF
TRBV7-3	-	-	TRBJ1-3	TGTGCCAGCAGCTTAACTAGGGAGAACACCATATATTTT	CASSLTRENTIYF
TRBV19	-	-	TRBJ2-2	TGTGCCAGTAGTATTAGTGTAACCGGGGAGCTGTTTTTT	CASSISVTGELFF
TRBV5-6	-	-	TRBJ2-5	TGTGCCAGCAGCACACAAGAGACCCAGTACTTC	CASSTQETQYF
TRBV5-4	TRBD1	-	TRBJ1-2	TGTGCCAGCAGCCGGGACAGTTCAGGGGGCTACACCTTC	CASSRDSSGGYTF
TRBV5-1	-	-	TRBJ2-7	TGCGCCAGCAGCTTGACCGGCGGCTACGAGCAGTACTTC	CASSLTGGYEQYF
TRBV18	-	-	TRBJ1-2	TGTGCCAGCTCACAACTTGGGGGGGATAACTATGGCTACACCTTC	CASSQLGGDNYGYTF
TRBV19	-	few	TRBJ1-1	TGTGCCAGTAGTATAAATAGGGGAACTGAAGCTTTCTTT	CASSINRGTEAFF
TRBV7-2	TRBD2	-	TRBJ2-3	TGTGCCAGCAGCCTCAGCGGGGGGGCCACGACAGATACGCAGTATTTT	CASSLSGGATTDTQYF